Listed here is a single T cell receptor (beta chain). Its antigen is not known. The TCR beta cDNA libraries contained unique molecular identifiers. It was from about 0.94 to 9.7 million T cells that about half a million cDNA molecules came. Via MiXCR, TCRdb re-called the PCR reads, giving one row per CDR3 protein. The repertoire holds approximately 770,000 distinct CDR3 sequences, with roughly 50% as singletons. This entry is derived from a study of post-analysis software for immune sequencing data. Across the whole study: Patients had relapsing-remitting, secondary progressive or progressive-relapsing multiple sclerosis; some lacked subtype. The study's findings and limits: Significantly lower normalized Chao1 diversity was found in patients with multiple sclerosis relative to controls. TRBV5-6, TRBV5-1 and TRBV20-1 belonged to a set of about 5 TRBV segments that were more frequent in patients than controls.

CDR1 is SEHNR and CDR2 is FQNEAQ in the germline V gene (reference sequence). Trimming left V 5 bases short and J 2 bases short, with 19 bases between. This CDR3 is 16 amino acids long. The receptor was isolated from a girl between 5 and 17 years old with multiple sclerosis. This chain joins TRBV7-9 and TRBJ2-7; TRBD2 is a possible D gene (6 bases). The sequencing sample was made of blood. This chain's CDR3 is CASSLFYGGAPYEQYF. DNA for the CDR3: TGTGCCAGCAGCCTCTTTTATGGCGGGGCCCCCTACGAGCAGTACTTC.